These 5 T cell receptor beta chains came from one sample sequenced in a study of CD8+ T cells in alopecia areata (dated by TCRdb to between 2017 and 2018). Preparation of the library involved the immunoSEQ multiplex PCR assay. RNA was extracted from all samples and reverse transcribed into cDNA as template for TCR sequencing. In its TCRdb copy, this immuneACCESS table keeps in-frame sequences only and misses some clones. Where compared with another copy, unresolved V genes explain less than half of these, and the others have no known cause. Present in this sample are 65,000 to 70,000 clones, roughly 61% of which were seen just once. The ten largest clones represent approximately 15% of the sample. The intended sense of this specimen's time point label: baseline before oral tofacitinib. Here the sequenced sample was CD8+ T cells sorted from blood, taken at week 0. Receptors originate from a human donor with alopecia areata.

This clone was detected only a few times. The CDR3 sequence: CASSQGGGKGSDTQYF. The DNA for the CDR3 is TGCGCCAGCAGCCAAGGAGGCGGGAAGGGGTCAGATACGCAGTATTTT. This rearrangement joins TRBV4-3 to TRBJ2-3; D may be TRBD2 (6 bases). The germline V gene encodes CDR1 LGHNA and CDR2 YSLEER. V was clipped by 1 base and J by 4 bases, with 15 bases between them. This CDR3 spans 16 amino acids.

V is TRBV7-2 and J is TRBJ1-2; weak D call: TRBD1 (6 bases). This CDR3 has 17 amino acids. CDR1 SGHTA and CDR2 FQGNSA come from the germline V gene. Trimming pared 1 base from V and 0 bases from J, leaving 15 bases between. CDR3 protein: CASSLEGGVLANYGYTF. The CDR3 bases are TGTGCCAGCAGCTTAGAAGGGGGAGTTCTGGCTAACTATGGCTACACCTTC.

CDR3 protein: CASSENRAQIVNTEAFF. CDR3 DNA: TGTGCCAGCAGTGAAAACCGTGCCCAGATCGTGAACACTGAAGCTTTCTTT. V usage is TRBV6-1 and J usage is TRBJ1-1; D is unresolved. Germline V gene data show CDR1 as MNHNS and CDR2 as SASEGT. Trimming removed 2 bases from V and 0 bases from J, with 16 bases in between. This CDR3 region has 17 residues.

In nucleotides, the CDR3 is TGCGCCAGCAGCTTGGCACTAGCGGGGTACACCGGGGAGCTGTTTTTT. Residues: CASSLALAGYTGELFF. This chain joins TRBV5-1 and TRBJ2-2, with TRBD2 matching 10 bases. The CDR3 is 16 amino acids. The J segment lost 3 bases and the V segment lost 0 bases, leaving 2 bases of the junction unmatched. CDR1 and CDR2 (germline): SGHRS, YFSETQ.

The rearrangement links TRBV6-5 to TRBJ2-5; D gene unclear. V was clipped by 2 bases and J by 2 bases, with 12 bases between them. CDR3 length equals 15 residues. Germline V gene lookup returns CDR1 MNHEY and CDR2 SVGAGI. The CDR3 here is CASSYRRQLQETQYF. The CDR3, as DNA: TGTGCCAGCAGTTACCGAAGACAACTTCAAGAGACCCAGTACTTC.